One and the same sample provided the 7 T cell receptor beta chains below, sequenced in a study of spatial heterogeneity in lung cancer. Time point reported: sample taken at primary tumor resection. TCRdb processed the 5' RACE reads anew with MiXCR; each CDR3 protein has one entry. The table lists about 36,000 distinct CDR3 sequences, under 8% of them singletons. This material consisted of PBMCs, taken at surgery. Receptors originate from a female donor with early-stage non-small cell lung cancer.

This clonotype was observed a handful of times. The chain employs TRBV7-9 and TRBJ1-2; a weak D match, TRBD1 (6 bases). Germline CDR1 SEHNR, CDR2 FQNEAQ (reference sequence). The V gene lost 1 base and the J gene lost 2 bases, with 8 bases spanning the gap. The CDR3 runs to 14 residues. CDR3 residues: CASSLGTANYGYTF. The CDR3 region has the DNA TGTGCCAGCAGCTTAGGGACAGCCAACTATGGCTACACCTTC.

This clonotype was seen a handful of times. The chain carries TRBV30 and TRBJ1-6, with no clear D. V was cut by 2 bases and J by 7 bases, with 12 bases left in between. CDR1 and CDR2 (germline): GTSNPN, SVGIG (reference sequence). The CDR3 consists of 14 residues. CDR3 nucleotides: TGTGCCTGGAGTTTAACGGGGAGGAATTCACCCCTCCACTTT. Its translation: CAWSLTGRNSPLHF.

At least ten counts were recorded for this clonotype. The V and J genes are TRBV7-8 and TRBJ2-5; TRBD2 aligns across 8 bases. The CDR3 loop spans 17 amino acids. CDR1 SGHVS and CDR2 FQNEAQ come from the germline V gene. With V trimmed by 5 bases and J by 1 base, 12 bases remained unmatched. The chain's CDR3 is CASSPHPGTSLQETQYF. CDR3 bases: TGTGCCAGCAGCCCGCACCCCGGGACTAGTCTCCAAGAGACCCAGTACTTC.

This clonotype was recorded at least ten times. The CDR3 protein is CASSLGTVNYEQYF. In nucleotides, the CDR3 is TGTGCCAGCAGCTTGGGGACAGTTAACTACGAGCAGTACTTC. The chain has TRBV7-9 and TRBJ2-7; 7 positions agree with TRBD1. The ends lost 3 bases at V and 3 bases at J; junction bases unmatched: 5. The CDR3 sequence is 14 residues long. Germline V gene data show CDR1 as SEHNR and CDR2 as FQNEAQ (reference sequence).

There are a few counts of this clonotype. This sequence joins TRBV4-1 and TRBJ2-1, with a weak D call TRBD1 (6 bases). Trimming left V 5 bases short and J 12 bases short, with 20 bases between. This CDR3 comprises 14 residues. CDR1 is MGHRA, CDR2 YSYEKL, per germline. The CDR3: CASSSFQQGQRQFF. DNA for the CDR3: TGCGCCAGCAGCTCCTTTCAACAGGGCCAGAGGCAGTTCTTC.

The chain employs TRBV12-3 or TRBV12-4 and TRBJ2-1, with 13 bases fitting TRBD2. The CDR3 runs 15 residues. V lost 5 bases and J lost 5; bases outside the gene matches: 3. The CDR3 sequence is CASSMGLAGNNEQFF. The CDR3 region has the DNA TGTGCCAGCAGTATGGGACTAGCGGGGAACAATGAGCAGTTCTTC.

This clonotype came up many times. The chain combines TRBV24-1 with TRBJ2-3; 7 bases agree with TRBD1. Losses at the gene ends were 3 bases for V and 1 base for J; bases not matched to a gene: 9. The CDR3 sequence is 17 residues long. In germline, CDR1 is KGHDR, CDR2 SFDVKD. This CDR3 reads CATSDQVTGQGTDTQYF. The CDR3 nucleotides read TGTGCCACCAGTGATCAAGTGACAGGGCAGGGCACAGATACGCAGTATTTT.